This entry is about one T cell receptor beta chain. Its antigen is currently unknown. The data are from a study of OX40 agonist ivuxolimab in advanced cancers. Across the whole study: As their treatment, patients were administered ivuxolimab, an agonistic anti-OX40 (CD134) antibody. At doses from 0.01 to 10 mg/kg, patients were given intravenous ivuxolimab every 2 weeks.

Germline assignment: CDR1 SEHNR and CDR2 FQNEAQ (reference sequence). The CDR3 totals 15 residues. V lost 1 base and J 2 bases, leaving 10 bases between the germline ends. Study-wide results and limits: CD8+ T cells averaged more expanded clones than CD4+. What antigens the expanded peripheral T cells recognized was never established.

Clones were read by immunoSEQ multiplex PCR, and TCRdb kept only the in-frame ones, dropping some. The sample has roughly 80,000 clones; 90% are singletons. The V gene is TRBV7-9, the J gene TRBJ2-3, with D perhaps TRBD1 or TRBD2 (5 bases each). Sequencing was performed on CD4+ or CD8+ T cells sorted from blood, taken in a trial of the OX40 agonist ivuxolimab. This clonotype was sampled from an adult with an advanced solid tumor such as melanoma, head and neck, liver or kidney cancer. The DNA of the CDR3 is TGTGCCAGCAGCTTAGGATTGGGGGACACAGATACGCAGTATTTT. Encoded protein: CASSLGLGDTDTQYF. Full variable domain (missing parts from reference TRBV7-9 and TRBJ2-3): DTGVSQNPRHKITKRGQNVTFRCDPISEHNRLYWYRQTLGQGPEFLTYFQNEAQLEKSRLLSDRFSAERPKGSFSTLEIQRTEQGDSAMYLCASSLGLGDTDTQYFGPGTRLTVL.